This is a list of T cell receptor beta chains from one sample in a study of T-cell memory formation after mild COVID-19. A single record per CDR3 protein comes from TCRdb applying MiXCR to the 5' RACE reads. Among about 49,000 distinct CDR3 sequences listed, about 7.3% were seen once. Sequences were obtained from PBMCs or a T cell subset sorted from them (not recorded which). The receptors originated from a man aged 18 to 29 who had mild COVID-19 (a few samples of this study predate the infection). Cell type and time point are not known. Both conserved end residues are part of each CDR3. A D gene is named only where the DNA matches it firmly. Clone size is not always given. Where it is, it says once, few, many or a class for expanded clones.

NA | TRBJ1-2 | many | TRBV12-3/TRBV12-4 | TGTGCCAGCAGCCCAGGGGACTATGGCTACACCTTC | CASSPGDYGYTF
NA | TRBJ1-2 | few | TRBV6-5 | TGTGCCAGCAGTCGAGACCGGCTTGGGTATGGCTACACCTTC | CASSRDRLGYGYTF
NA | TRBJ2-3 | few | TRBV9 | TGTGCCAGCAGCGTAGCAGGGGACATCGCAGATACGCAGTATTTT | CASSVAGDIADTQYF
NA | TRBJ1-5 | few | TRBV18 | TGTGCCAGCTCACCAGGAGGCGGCAATCAGCCCCAGCATTTT | CASSPGGGNQPQHF
TRBD1 | TRBJ2-2 | many | TRBV12-3/TRBV12-4 | TGTGCCAGCAGCAGACAATTAGGACAGGGGACCGGGGAGCTGTTTTTT | CASSRQLGQGTGELFF
NA | TRBJ2-7 | many | TRBV29-1 | TGCAGCGTTGGCCAAGGATCCTACGAGCAGTACTTC | CSVGQGSYEQYF
TRBD1 | TRBJ1-6 | few | TRBV4-1 | TGCGCCAGCAGCCTGAGGACAGGACGGGTGAATTCACCCCTCCACTTT | CASSLRTGRVNSPLHF
NA | TRBJ1-5 | few | TRBV24-1 | TGTGCCACCGTTACCCGGACCGTGGAGGGGTATAGCAATCAGCCCCAGCATTTT | CATVTRTVEGYSNQPQHF
NA | TRBJ1-5 | NA | TRBV7-2 | TGTGCCAGCAGGCTACTTTCAGGAGGGCCTCAGCCCCAGCATTTT | CASRLLSGGPQPQHF
NA | TRBJ2-3 | NA | TRBV7-2 | TGTGCCAGCAGCCCCACCTCAGGAAAGGCGCAGTATTTT | CASSPTSGKAQYF
TRBD2 | TRBJ2-1 | few | TRBV4-1 | TGCGCCAGCAGCCAAGGAAGACTAGCGGGGGGGAGGAATGAGCAGTTCTTC | CASSQGRLAGGRNEQFF
NA | TRBJ2-3 | many | TRBV6-2/TRBV6-3 | TGTGCCAGCACCTACTCTCTCGATACGCAGTATTTT | CASTYSLDTQYF
TRBD2 | TRBJ2-1 | few | TRBV7-2 | TGTGCCAGCACCCGGGGGGTAAGCAATGAGCAGTTCTTC | CASTRGVSNEQFF
NA | TRBJ1-1 | NA | TRBV3-1 | TGTGCCAGCAGCCACAGCTTCGGCACTGAAGCTTTCTTT | CASSHSFGTEAFF
NA | TRBJ2-3 | few | TRBV10-2 | TGCGCCAGCAGGGTGCTCAACACAGATACGCAGTATTTT | CASRVLNTDTQYF
TRBD1 | TRBJ2-1 | NA | TRBV29-1 | TGCAGCGTTGAAGGGGAAATAGGGGGCGCCGGTTACAATGAGCAGTTCTTC | CSVEGEIGGAGYNEQFF
NA | TRBJ1-5 | few | TRBV15 | TGTGCCACCAGCAGAGATGCGGTATCCCAGCCCCAGCATTTT | CATSRDAVSQPQHF
NA | TRBJ2-3 | NA | TRBV9 | TGTGCCAGCTCCCGCCGAGGAGACAGGAACACAGATACGCAGTATTTT | CASSRRGDRNTDTQYF
NA | TRBJ2-7 | many | TRBV4-3 | TGCGCCAGCAGCCAAGATGCAGGGGGGGCTTACTCCTACGAGCAGTACTTC | CASSQDAGGAYSYEQYF
TRBD2 | TRBJ2-1 | many | TRBV7-9 | TGTGCCGCGGGGGATGAGCAGTTCTTC | CAAGDEQFF
TRBD1 | TRBJ1-2 | few | TRBV5-6 | TGTGCCAGCAGCTTAACCGACAGGGCTGCGGGCTACACCTTC | CASSLTDRAAGYTF
TRBD1 | TRBJ1-2 | NA | TRBV6-1 | TGTGCCAGCAGTCCATCGAAGGGACAGGGCGGCAACACCTTC | CASSPSKGQGGNTF
TRBD1 | TRBJ1-4 | many | TRBV5-1 | TGCGCCAGCAGCTGGACAGGGGAAGGGGAAAAACTGTTTTTT | CASSWTGEGEKLFF